The present entry profiles one T cell receptor (beta chain) with its context. The target antigen is unknown. The sample originates from a study of siplizumab effects on memory and regulatory T cells. Regarding the study as a whole: Apparently more diverse than memory cells, naive T cells also seemed major alloresponse contributors. Siplizumab significantly lowered the alloreactive sequences that could be traced to unstimulated CD4+ memory cells.

Assay: immunoSEQ multiplex PCR; the TCRdb copy retains only in-frame clones and omits some. The sample carries around 100,000 clones, 94% recorded once. Between the trimmed V and J ends, which lost 2 bases and 0 bases, there was a span of 8 bases. The CDR3 consists of 15 residues. The germline CDR1 and CDR2 sequences are KGHSH and LQKENI. Input material: non-Treg CD4+ T cells sorted from blood. The chain joins TRBV18 to TRBJ1-5; D is unclear. The clonotype was recovered from a human donor in good health. The CDR3 coding sequence is TGTGCCAGCTCACCAACCCAGACTAGCAATCAGCCCCAGCATTTT. Protein sequence: CASSPTQTSNQPQHF.